This entry concerns a single T cell receptor (beta chain). This record comes from a study of control samples from healthy donors and cancer patients. The protocol was immunoSEQ multiplex PCR, while the TCRdb copy is restricted to in-frame clones and leaves out a portion. The data hold some 87,000 clones, with around 92% observed a single time. The clonotype originates from a man younger than 40 in good health. Sequenced: blood.

The CDR3, as DNA: TGTGCCATCAGCTTGACTGGCCCGAATCAGCCCCAGCATTTT. This gives the protein CAISLTGPNQPQHF. V usage is TRBV10-3 and J usage is TRBJ1-5; unclear D gene. V was cut by 6 bases and J by 4 bases, with 13 bases left in between. CDR1 is ENHRY, CDR2 SYGVKD, per germline. The CDR3 covers 14 residues.